The source of this T cell receptor (beta chain) is a study of blood T cell repertoires in COVID-19. Background on the study: Sources were T cells, B-cell-depleted T cells, or PBMCs; the material itself was cDNA or gDNA.

TCRdb's copy holds only in-frame clones and misses some; the assay was immunoSEQ multiplex PCR. The data contain 100,000 to 120,000 clones, 85% to 90% of them seen just once; the ten biggest clones take up approximately 3.4%. The clonotype originates from a woman in her fifties or sixties with acute or convalescent COVID-19. The sequenced sample consisted of peripheral blood.

The DNA of the CDR3 is TGTGCCAGCTCGGGGGGTATGTACAATGAGCAGTTCTTC. Encoded protein: CASSGGMYNEQFF. The chain recombines TRBV18 with TRBJ2-1; possibly TRBD2 for D (6 bases). From germline, CDR1 is KGHSH and CDR2 LQKENI. V was trimmed by 6 bases and J by 4 bases, leaving 10 bases between them. The CDR3 length is 13 residues.